Presented here are 21 T cell receptor beta chains from one specimen sequenced in a study of blood T cells in healthy people across ages. A second PCR of roughly 7 to 11 cycles used a sample-barcoded 5' primer and a J-beta primer mix. One entry per CDR3 protein results from TCRdb running MiXCR on the 5' RACE reads. There are fewer than 900,000 distinct CDR3 sequences in the sample; approximately 39% occur only once, and roughly 20% lies in the top ten. Sequenced material: blood. The source of these receptors is a woman aged 55-69 years in good health.

This clonotype has ten or more counts. V gene TRBV2 combines with J gene TRBJ2-3, with TRBD2 identical over 9 bases. V shed 5 bases and J 6 bases; nucleotides not matched to a gene: 9. This CDR3 is built from 15 residues. Germline assignment: CDR1 SNHLY and CDR2 FYNNEI. The DNA of the CDR3 is TGTGCCAGCAGTCCCAAGACTAGCGGTCGGGATACGCAGTATTTT. This gives the protein CASSPKTSGRDTQYF.

This clonotype has just a few counts. V gene TRBV3-1 combines with J gene TRBJ2-7; TRBD1 is a possible D gene (6 bases). The CDR3 has 15 amino acids. Germline lookup yields CDR1 LGHDT and CDR2 YNNKEL (reference sequence). V was trimmed by 0 bases and J by 4 bases, leaving 13 bases between them. CDR3 protein: CASSQELITGYEQYF. CDR3 DNA: TGTGCCAGCAGCCAAGAATTAATAACAGGGTACGAGCAGTACTTC.

The CDR3 loop is CASSYRVAGNTEAFF. The DNA for the CDR3 is TGTGCCAGCAGTTACCGAGTCGCGGGGAACACTGAAGCTTTCTTT. The V gene is TRBV6-5, the J gene TRBJ1-1, with no clear D. Germline V gene lookup returns CDR1 MNHEY and CDR2 SVGAGI. The V end lost 2 bases, the J end lost 1 base, and 11 bases lay between the germline ends. This CDR3 region has 15 residues.

This clonotype has ten or more counts. This chain connects TRBV4-2 to TRBJ2-5, with TRBD2 as a possible D gene (7 bases). In germline, CDR1 is LGHNA, CDR2 YNFKEQ. The CDR3 sequence is 15 residues long. Deletions cut 1 base from V and 5 bases from J, with 14 bases between. CDR3 nucleotides: TGTGCCAGCAGCCAAGTGGGGGGGCCGGGGGAGACCCAGTACTTC. It translates to CASSQVGGPGETQYF.

This clonotype was detected only a few times. The genes are TRBV11-3 and TRBJ2-1; 8 positions match TRBD2. The V gene's germline CDR1 is SGHNT and CDR2 YENEEA. The CDR3 loop spans 15 amino acids. Trimming cost V 0 bases and J 7 bases; bases outside gene matches: 5. CDR3 loop: CASSLESGSLNEQFF. The CDR3 DNA follows: TGTGCCAGCAGCTTAGAGAGCGGGAGTTTGAATGAGCAGTTCTTC.

V gene TRBV24-1 combines with J gene TRBJ2-3; weak D call: TRBD2 (7 bases). CDR3 length: 15 residues. The germline V and J ends were trimmed by 4 bases and 3 bases, with 13 bases remaining between them. Germline CDR1 is KGHDR and CDR2 is SFDVKD. CDR3 bases: TGTGCCACCAGTGAAGGGGGGGGTTGGACAGATACGCAGTATTTT. Its translation: CATSEGGGWTDTQYF.

In its sample, this clonotype was seen a few times. The chain is built from TRBV5-4 and TRBJ2-5; D may be TRBD1 (8 bases). There are 16 residues in the CDR3. CDR1 is SGHNT, CDR2 YYREEE, per germline (reference sequence). Deletions cut 1 base from V and 2 bases from J, with 15 bases between. This chain's CDR3 is CASSLNQQGGQETQYF. CDR3 DNA: TGTGCCAGCAGCTTGAACCAACAGGGGGGGCAAGAGACCCAGTACTTC. Full variable domain (rest looked up from reference TRBV5-4 and TRBJ2-5): ETGVTQSPTHLIKTRGQQVTLRCSSQSGHNTVSWYQQALGQGPQFIFQYYREEENGRGNFPPRFSGLQFPNYSSELNVNALELDDSALYLCASSLNQQGGQETQYFGPGTRLLVL.

This clonotype has at least ten counts. V usage is TRBV4-3 and J usage is TRBJ2-3; the D gene is possibly TRBD2 (6 bases). The CDR3 sequence is 17 residues long. Trimming took off 1 base at V and 0 bases at J, with 14 bases between the two ends. CDR1 is LGHNA and CDR2 is YSLEER in the germline V gene. CDR3 in amino acids: CASSQAYRRESTDTQYF. Written as DNA, the CDR3 is TGCGCCAGCAGCCAAGCTTATCGACGGGAGAGCACAGATACGCAGTATTTT.

The chain recombines TRBV21-1 with TRBJ2-4; TRBD2, the table's D call, was not compared with the DNA. The end of the DNA aligns better with TRBJ2-7, so the J call may be wrong. TRBV21-1 is a pseudogene locus. There are 16 residues in the CDR3. The CDR3 here is CASPPEEVAEYYEQYF. Here the CDR3 DNA reads TGTGCCAGCCCCCCAGAAGAAGTAGCGGAGTACTACGAGCAGTACTTC.

This chain uses TRBV6-1 with TRBJ2-7; the match to TRBD2 covers 9 bases. Germline V gene lookup returns CDR1 MNHNS and CDR2 SASEGT. This CDR3 region has 15 residues. V lost 6 bases to trimming and J lost 5 bases; unmatched junction nucleotides: 11. The CDR3 loop is CASSAWASGVDEQYF. The CDR3 coding sequence is TGTGCCAGCAGCGCCTGGGCTAGCGGGGTCGACGAGCAGTACTTC.

Many counts were recorded for this clonotype. DNA for the CDR3: TGTGCCAGCAGCTCCGGACAGGGGGCGTCTGAGCAGTACTTC. It encodes CASSSGQGASEQYF. This chain joins TRBV11-1 and TRBJ2-7, with 11 nucleotides matching TRBD1. Trimming removed 4 bases from V and 7 bases from J; junction bases left unmatched: 6. This CDR3 has 14 amino acids. The germline CDR1 and CDR2 sequences are SGHAT and FQDESV (reference sequence).

This clonotype has a handful of counts. This sequence joins TRBV3-1 and TRBJ1-1, with a possible D match to TRBD1 (5 bases). CDR3 length: 14 amino acids. CDR1 LGHDT and CDR2 YNNKEL come from the germline V gene (reference sequence). V lost 4 bases, J lost 2 bases, and 11 bases lay in between. CDR3 sequence reads: CASSRPGLNTEAFF. The CDR3 coding sequence is TGTGCCAGCAGCCGACCGGGACTTAACACTGAAGCTTTCTTT. Using reference TRBV3-1 and TRBJ1-1 for the parts outside the CDR3, the full variable domain is DTAVSQTPKYLVTQMGNDKSIKCEQNLGHDTMYWYKQDSKKFLKIMFSYNNKELIINETVPNRFSPKSPDKAHLNLHINSLELGDSAVYFCASSRPGLNTEAFFGQGTRLTVV.

The rearrangement joins TRBV5-1 to TRBJ2-3; maybe TRBD2 (5 bases). Trimming took 3 bases from V and 6 from J, leaving 14 bases between them. CDR1 and CDR2 from the germline V gene are SGHRS and YFSETQ. The CDR3 runs to 14 residues. The CDR3 sequence is CASSSGESRDTQYF. The CDR3 DNA follows: TGCGCCAGCAGCTCCGGGGAGAGTAGGGATACGCAGTATTTT.

The chain joins TRBV5-4 to TRBJ2-5; D unclear. The end of the DNA is better explained by TRBJ2-7, so the J call may be wrong. The germline V gene has CDR1 SGHNT and CDR2 YYREEE (reference sequence). The CDR3 extends over 12 amino acids. DNA for the CDR3: TGTGCCAGCAGCACCCCAGGTTACGAGCAGTACTTC. Its translation: CASSTPGYEQYF.

The chain carries TRBV30 and TRBJ2-7; TRBD2 aligns across 7 bases. The length of the CDR3 is 14 residues. Germline CDR1 is GTSNPN and CDR2 is SVGIG (reference sequence). Germline trimming cut 0 bases from V and 3 bases from J; bases unmatched to any gene: 5. For the CDR3, the DNA is TGTGCCTGGAGTGTAGTGGGAGGGAACTACGAGCAGTACTTC. Its protein is CAWSVVGGNYEQYF.

The chain is built from TRBV9 and TRBJ2-1; TRBD2 agrees at 10 bases. This CDR3 spans 17 amino acids. Germline V gives CDR1 SGDLS, CDR2 YYNGEE. The junction had 9 bases not matched to a gene; V was cut back by 3 bases and J by 3 bases. DNA of the CDR3: TGTGCCAGCAGCGACGGGGTAGCGGGGGGATTCTACAATGAGCAGTTCTTC. Encoded protein: CASSDGVAGGFYNEQFF.

The chain is built from TRBV7-2 and TRBJ2-3; either TRBD1 or TRBD2 may supply D (5 bases each). CDR3 length: 16 amino acids. Between the trimmed V and J ends, which lost 7 bases and 7 bases, there was a span of 24 bases. Germline V gene lookup returns CDR1 SGHTA and CDR2 FQGNSA. CDR3 nucleotide sequence: TGTGCCAGCACCACCCCCCCGGGGCCAGGTAGAAATACGCAGTATTTT. It translates to CASTTPPGPGRNTQYF.

The rearrangement uses TRBV7-2 and TRBJ2-5; TRBD2 matches 14 bases. The J call may be wrong; the DNA end is better matched by TRBJ2-7. CDR3 size: 15 residues. Germline lookup yields CDR1 SGHTA and CDR2 FQGNSA. CDR3 loop: CASSPTGTSGGEQYF. The CDR3 DNA reads as TGTGCCAGCAGCCCAACCGGGACTAGCGGGGGCGAGCAGTACTTC.

The chain combines TRBV7-2 with TRBJ1-6; D is unclear. CDR1 SGHTA and CDR2 FQGNSA come from the germline V gene. Deletions cut 3 bases from V and 1 base from J, with 10 bases between. The CDR3 is made up of 16 amino acids. CDR3 bases: TGTGCCAGCAGCTTTTTAAGGGTTTCCTATAATTCACCCCTCCACTTT. It specifies CASSFLRVSYNSPLHF. Supplemented by reference TRBV7-2 and TRBJ1-6, the full variable domain reads GAGVSQSPSNKVTEKGKDVELRCDPISGHTALYWYRQSLGQGLEFLIYFQGNSAPDKSGLPSDRFSAERTGGSVSTLTIQRTQQEDSAVYLCASSFLRVSYNSPLHFGNGTRLTVT.

This chain connects TRBV7-3 to TRBJ1-1; no clear D. The CDR3 loop spans 11 amino acids. V lost 8 bases, J lost 0 bases, and 4 bases lay in between. Germline CDR1 is SGHTA and CDR2 is FQGTGA. CDR3 protein: CASGMNTEAFF. Here the CDR3 DNA reads TGTGCCAGCGGGATGAACACTGAAGCTTTCTTT.

Of note for this clonotype: A much larger clone sits a single nucleotide away, making a read error possible. The chain couples TRBV29-1 to TRBJ2-2; the D gene could be TRBD1 or TRBD2 (5 bases each). The CDR3 extends over 15 amino acids. Trimming removed 7 bases from V and 4 bases from J, with 19 bases in between. Germline V gene lookup returns CDR1 SQVTM and CDR2 ANQGSEA. The CDR3 sequence: CSARVPRESTGELFF. The CDR3 coding sequence is TGCAGCGCCCGGGTCCCCAGGGAGAGCACCGGGGAGCTGTTTTTT.